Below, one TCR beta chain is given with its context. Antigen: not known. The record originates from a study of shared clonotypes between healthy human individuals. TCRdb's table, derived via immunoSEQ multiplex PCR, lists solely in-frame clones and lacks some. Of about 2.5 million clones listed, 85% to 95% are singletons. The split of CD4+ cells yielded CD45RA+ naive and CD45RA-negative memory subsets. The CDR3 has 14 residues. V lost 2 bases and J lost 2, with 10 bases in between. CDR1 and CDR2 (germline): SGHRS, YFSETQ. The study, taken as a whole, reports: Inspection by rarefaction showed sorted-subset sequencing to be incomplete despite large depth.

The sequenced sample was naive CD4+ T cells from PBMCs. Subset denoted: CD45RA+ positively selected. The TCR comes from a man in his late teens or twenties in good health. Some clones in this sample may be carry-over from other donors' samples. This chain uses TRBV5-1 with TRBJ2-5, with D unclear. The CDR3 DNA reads TGCGCCAGCAGCTTTCTGGGTGCACAAGAGACCCAGTACTTC. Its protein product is CASSFLGAQETQYF.